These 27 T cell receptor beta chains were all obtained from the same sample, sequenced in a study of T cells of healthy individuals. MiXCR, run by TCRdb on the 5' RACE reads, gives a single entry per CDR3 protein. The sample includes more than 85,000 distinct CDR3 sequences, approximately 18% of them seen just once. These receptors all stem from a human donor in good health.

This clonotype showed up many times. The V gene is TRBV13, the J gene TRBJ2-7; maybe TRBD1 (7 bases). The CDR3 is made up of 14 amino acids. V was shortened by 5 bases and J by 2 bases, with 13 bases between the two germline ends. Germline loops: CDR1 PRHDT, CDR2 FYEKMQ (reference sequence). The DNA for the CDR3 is TGTGCCAGCAGCGGAGGGGGCGCCCCCTACGAGCAGTACTTC. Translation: CASSGGGAPYEQYF.

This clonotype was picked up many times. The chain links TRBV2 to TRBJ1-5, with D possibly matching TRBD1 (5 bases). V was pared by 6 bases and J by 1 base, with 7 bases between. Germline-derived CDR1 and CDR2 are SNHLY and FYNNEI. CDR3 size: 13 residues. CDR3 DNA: TGTGCCAGCAGAGGGGACAGCAATCAGCCCCAGCATTTT. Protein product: CASRGDSNQPQHF.

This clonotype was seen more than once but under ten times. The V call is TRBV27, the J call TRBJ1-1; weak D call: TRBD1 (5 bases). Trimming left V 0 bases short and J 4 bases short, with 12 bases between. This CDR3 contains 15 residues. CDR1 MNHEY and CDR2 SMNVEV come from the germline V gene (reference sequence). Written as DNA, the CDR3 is TGTGCCAGCAGTTTATCGCCAGGGCTGGGCACTGAAGCTTTCTTT. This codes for CASSLSPGLGTEAFF.

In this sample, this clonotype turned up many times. The DNA of the CDR3 is TGCAGTGCTAGAGCGCCGTGGGCCGGGGAGCTGTTTTTT. Translation: CSARAPWAGELFF. The gene calls are TRBV20-1 and TRBJ2-2; D unresolved. CDR1 and CDR2 (germline): DFQATT, SNEGSKA (reference sequence). This CDR3 is built from 13 residues. V lost 1 base to trimming and J lost 6 bases, with 9 bases between them.

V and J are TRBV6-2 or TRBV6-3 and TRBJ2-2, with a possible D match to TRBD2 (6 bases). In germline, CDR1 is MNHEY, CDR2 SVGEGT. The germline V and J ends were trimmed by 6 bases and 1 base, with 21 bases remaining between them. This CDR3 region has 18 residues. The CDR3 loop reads CASRPRMEGPGNTGELFF. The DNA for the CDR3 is TGTGCCAGCAGGCCCCGAATGGAGGGCCCCGGGAACACCGGGGAGCTGTTTTTT.

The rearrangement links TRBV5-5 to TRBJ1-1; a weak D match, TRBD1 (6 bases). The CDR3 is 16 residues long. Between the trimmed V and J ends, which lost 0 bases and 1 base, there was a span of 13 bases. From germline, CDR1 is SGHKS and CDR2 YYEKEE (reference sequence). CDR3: CASSLEADRRNTEAFF. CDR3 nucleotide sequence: TGTGCCAGCAGCTTGGAAGCGGACAGACGGAACACTGAAGCTTTCTTT.

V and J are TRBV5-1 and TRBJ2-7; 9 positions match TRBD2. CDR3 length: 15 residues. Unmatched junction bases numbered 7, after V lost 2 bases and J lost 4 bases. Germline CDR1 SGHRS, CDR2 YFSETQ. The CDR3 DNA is TGCGCCAGCAGCTTCGGAGCGGGGGGCGATTACGAGCAGTACTTC. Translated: CASSFGAGGDYEQYF.

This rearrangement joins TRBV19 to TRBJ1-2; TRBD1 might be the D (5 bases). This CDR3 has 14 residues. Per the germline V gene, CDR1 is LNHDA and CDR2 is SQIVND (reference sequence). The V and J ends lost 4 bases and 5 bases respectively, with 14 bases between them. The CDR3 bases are TGTGCCAGTAGTAACGGAGCAGGGCCATATGGCTACACCTTC. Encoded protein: CASSNGAGPYGYTF.

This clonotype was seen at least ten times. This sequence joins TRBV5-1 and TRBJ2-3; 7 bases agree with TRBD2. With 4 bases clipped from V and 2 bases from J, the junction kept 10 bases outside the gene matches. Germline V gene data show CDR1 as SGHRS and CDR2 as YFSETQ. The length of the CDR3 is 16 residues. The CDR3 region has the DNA TGCGCCAGCAGCGGACACGGAGCGGGGACCACAGATACGCAGTATTTT. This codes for CASSGHGAGTTDTQYF.

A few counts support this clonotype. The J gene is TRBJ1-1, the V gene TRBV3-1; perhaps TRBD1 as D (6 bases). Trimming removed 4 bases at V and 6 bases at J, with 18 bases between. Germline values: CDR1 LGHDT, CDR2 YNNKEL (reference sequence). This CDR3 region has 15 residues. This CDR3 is CASSPRPGRGPEAFF. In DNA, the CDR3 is TGTGCCAGCAGCCCCCGCCCAGGGCGGGGGCCTGAAGCTTTCTTT.

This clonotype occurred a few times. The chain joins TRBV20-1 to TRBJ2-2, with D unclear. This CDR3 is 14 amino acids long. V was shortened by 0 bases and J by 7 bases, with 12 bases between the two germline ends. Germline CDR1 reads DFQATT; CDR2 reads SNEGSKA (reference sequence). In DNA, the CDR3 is TGCAGTGCTAGAGATCGGCGAGTCAGCGGGGAGCTGTTTTTT. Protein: CSARDRRVSGELFF.

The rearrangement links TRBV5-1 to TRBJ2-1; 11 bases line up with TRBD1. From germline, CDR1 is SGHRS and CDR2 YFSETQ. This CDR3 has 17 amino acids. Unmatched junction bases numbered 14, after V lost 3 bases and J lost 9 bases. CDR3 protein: CASSSEPGQGGRSEQFF. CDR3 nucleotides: TGCGCCAGCAGCTCCGAACCGGGACAGGGGGGTAGGAGTGAGCAGTTCTTC.

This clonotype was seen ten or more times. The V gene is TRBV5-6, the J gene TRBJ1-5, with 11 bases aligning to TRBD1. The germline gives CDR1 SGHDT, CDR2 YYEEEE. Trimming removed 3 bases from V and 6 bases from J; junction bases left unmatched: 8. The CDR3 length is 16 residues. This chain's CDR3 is CASSSRTGGLSQPQHF. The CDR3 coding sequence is TGTGCCAGCAGCTCCCGGACAGGGGGCCTTTCTCAGCCCCAGCATTTT.

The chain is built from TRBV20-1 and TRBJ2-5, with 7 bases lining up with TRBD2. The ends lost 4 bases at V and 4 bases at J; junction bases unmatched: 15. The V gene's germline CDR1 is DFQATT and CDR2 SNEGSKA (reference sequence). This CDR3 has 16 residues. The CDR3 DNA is TGCAGTGCTACTGGATCCCTAGCGGCCTTGGGAGAGACCCAGTACTTC. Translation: CSATGSLAALGETQYF.

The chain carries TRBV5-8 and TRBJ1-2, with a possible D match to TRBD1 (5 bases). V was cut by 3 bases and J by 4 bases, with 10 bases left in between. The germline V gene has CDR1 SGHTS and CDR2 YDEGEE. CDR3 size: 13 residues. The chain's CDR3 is CASSSNGGYGYTF. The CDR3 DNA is TGTGCCAGCAGCTCTAACGGGGGCTATGGCTACACCTTC.

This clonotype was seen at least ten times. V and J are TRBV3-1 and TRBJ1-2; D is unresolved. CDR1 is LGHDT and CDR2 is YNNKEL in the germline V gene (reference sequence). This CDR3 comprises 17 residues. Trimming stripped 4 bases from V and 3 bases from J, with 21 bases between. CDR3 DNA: TGTGCCAGCAGCCCAAAAAGGCTGGTTTCGGGGTACTATGGCTACACCTTC. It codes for CASSPKRLVSGYYGYTF.

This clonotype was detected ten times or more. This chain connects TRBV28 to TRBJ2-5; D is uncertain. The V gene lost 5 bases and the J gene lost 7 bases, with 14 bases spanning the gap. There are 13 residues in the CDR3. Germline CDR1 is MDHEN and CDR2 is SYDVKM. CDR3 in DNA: TGTGCCAGCAGTCTCCTTCTCGTCGGGACCCAGTACTTC. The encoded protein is CASSLLLVGTQYF.

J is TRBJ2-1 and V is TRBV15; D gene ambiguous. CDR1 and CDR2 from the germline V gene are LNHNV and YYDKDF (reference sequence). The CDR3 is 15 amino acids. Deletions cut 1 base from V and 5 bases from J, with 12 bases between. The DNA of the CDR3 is TGTGCCACCAGCAGAGGCACCCTCGAGAACAATGAGCAGTTCTTC. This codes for CATSRGTLENNEQFF.

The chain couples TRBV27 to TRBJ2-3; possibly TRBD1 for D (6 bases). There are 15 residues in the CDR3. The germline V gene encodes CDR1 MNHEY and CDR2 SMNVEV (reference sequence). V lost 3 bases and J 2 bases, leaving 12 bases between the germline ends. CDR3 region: CASSFSGVTTDTQYF. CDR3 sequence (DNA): TGTGCCAGCAGTTTTTCAGGGGTAACCACAGATACGCAGTATTTT.

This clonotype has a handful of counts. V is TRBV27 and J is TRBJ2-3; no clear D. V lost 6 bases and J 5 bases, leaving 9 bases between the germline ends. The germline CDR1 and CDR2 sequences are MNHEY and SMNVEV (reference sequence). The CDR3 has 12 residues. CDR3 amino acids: CASRPTRDTQYF. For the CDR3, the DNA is TGTGCCAGCAGACCTACGAGAGATACGCAGTATTTT.

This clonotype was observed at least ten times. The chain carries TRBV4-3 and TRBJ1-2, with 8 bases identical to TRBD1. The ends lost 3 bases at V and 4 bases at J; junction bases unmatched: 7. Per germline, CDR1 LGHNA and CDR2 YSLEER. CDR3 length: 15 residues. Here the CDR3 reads CASSQAQGEGYGYTF. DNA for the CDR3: TGCGCCAGCAGCCAGGCACAGGGGGAGGGCTATGGCTACACCTTC.

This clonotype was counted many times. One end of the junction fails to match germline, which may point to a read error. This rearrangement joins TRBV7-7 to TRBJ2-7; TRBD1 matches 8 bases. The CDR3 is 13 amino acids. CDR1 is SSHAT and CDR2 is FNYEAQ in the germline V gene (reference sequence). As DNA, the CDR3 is TGTGCTAGCAGCCAGGGGGCAGGGAACGAGCAGTACTTC. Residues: CASSQGAGNEQYF.

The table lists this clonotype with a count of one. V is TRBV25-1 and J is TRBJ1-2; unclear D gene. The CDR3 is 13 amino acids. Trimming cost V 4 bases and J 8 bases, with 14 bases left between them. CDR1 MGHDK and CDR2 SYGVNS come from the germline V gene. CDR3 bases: TGTGCCAGCAGTGTCTCCGGATTGTGGGGCTACACCTTC. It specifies CASSVSGLWGYTF.

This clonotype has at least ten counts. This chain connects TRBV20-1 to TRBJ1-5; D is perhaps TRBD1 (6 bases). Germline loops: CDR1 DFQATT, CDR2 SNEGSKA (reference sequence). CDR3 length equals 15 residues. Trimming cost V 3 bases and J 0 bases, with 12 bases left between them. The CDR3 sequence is CSASWGHISNQPQHF. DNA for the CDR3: TGCAGTGCTAGTTGGGGACATATTAGCAATCAGCCCCAGCATTTT.

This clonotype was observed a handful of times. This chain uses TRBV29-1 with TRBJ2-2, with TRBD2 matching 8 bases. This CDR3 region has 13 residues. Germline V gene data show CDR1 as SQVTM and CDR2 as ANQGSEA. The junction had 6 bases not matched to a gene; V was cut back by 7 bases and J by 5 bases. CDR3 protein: CSAGTRLTGELFF. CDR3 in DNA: TGCAGCGCCGGGACTAGATTAACCGGGGAGCTGTTTTTT.

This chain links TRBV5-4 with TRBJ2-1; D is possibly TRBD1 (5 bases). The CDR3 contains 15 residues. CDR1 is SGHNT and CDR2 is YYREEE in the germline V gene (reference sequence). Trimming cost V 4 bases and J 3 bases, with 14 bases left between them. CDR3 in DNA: TGTGCCAGCAGCCCACAGGCAATGGTCTACAATGAGCAGTTCTTC. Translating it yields CASSPQAMVYNEQFF.

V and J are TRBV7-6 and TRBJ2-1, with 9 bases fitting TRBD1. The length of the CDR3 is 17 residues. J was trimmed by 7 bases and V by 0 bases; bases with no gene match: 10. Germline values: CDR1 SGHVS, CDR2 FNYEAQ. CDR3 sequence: CASSLANPGQGRNEQFF. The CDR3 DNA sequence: TGTGCCAGCAGCTTAGCGAACCCGGGACAGGGACGGAATGAGCAGTTCTTC.